The entry below describes one T cell receptor (beta chain). This record comes from a study of blood T cell repertoires in COVID-19. The overall study: The samples span acute and convalescent COVID-19 from the United States, Italy and Spain. The analysed material was cDNA or gDNA that came from T cells, B-cell-depleted T cells, or PBMCs.

Trimming removed 3 bases from V and 0 bases from J, with 13 bases in between. Germline CDR1 reads SGDLS; CDR2 reads YYNGEE. The CDR3 is 16 amino acids. Authors' methods: By means of reference gene primer amplification, nucleated cell counts were estimated. Produced via immunoSEQ multiplex PCR; TCRdb's table is partial and in-frame only. V, J and clone size reflect that table, while D and trimming were determined from the DNA. This sample yields 100,000 to 150,000 clones, of which just under 90% are seen a single time; approximately 2.3% belongs to the top ten. The sample consisted of peripheral blood. The chain couples TRBV9 to TRBJ2-1, with a tentative D call TRBD1 (5 bases). The TCR comes from a woman in her forties or fifties with acute or convalescent COVID-19. The CDR3 sequence: CASSASQGLSYNEQFF. For the CDR3, the DNA is TGTGCCAGCAGCGCGAGCCAGGGTCTCTCCTACAATGAGCAGTTCTTC.